This T cell receptor beta chain was sequenced during a study of cytotoxic CD8 clonotypes in ibrutinib-treated CLL. General study results and limits: Clonality was elevated at ibrutinib response and had returned toward baseline at progression. Sustained-remission and progressing patients diverged in sampling times.

Here immunoSEQ multiplex PCR was the method, and the copy in TCRdb shows in-frame clones only, minus some. In the table there are 200,000 to 250,000 clones, about four fifths of which are singletons. Extraction of around 1.9 micrograms of genomic DNA from cryopreserved PBMCs supplied material for TCR beta libraries. The CDR3 covers 17 residues. V was shortened by 1 base and J by 0 bases, with 12 bases between the two germline ends. Germline lookup yields CDR1 SEHNR and CDR2 FQNEAQ (reference sequence). This clone was seen only once. Antigen unknown. The chain uses TRBV7-9 and TRBJ2-2, with D perhaps TRBD1 (6 bases). The TCR was taken from a human donor with chronic lymphocytic leukemia. Sequenced material: PBMCs, taken after 12 months of ibrutinib treatment. Written as DNA, the CDR3 is TGTGCCAGCAGCTTAGTTCCTGGGGGCGCGAACACCGGGGAGCTGTTTTTT. Residues: CASSLVPGGANTGELFF.